This TCR beta chain was profiled in a study of blood T cells in healthy people across ages (dated by TCRdb to between 2014 and 2016). About the investigation overall: In model experiments, template switching captured roughly one uniquely barcoded TCR beta cDNA molecule for every two T cells. Using deep sequencing normalized with unique cDNA molecular identifiers, the study measured how TCR beta repertoire diversity changes with age. To avoid experimental bias, donors of different ages were distributed randomly across sequencing lanes. Donors were grouped into four age groups: young (average 16 years), middle-aged (about 38), aged (about 59) and long-lived (around 80). Two additional independent replicas of 1 million unique cDNA reads from the same blood draw were analyzed for two donors (one aged 18 to 30 and one aged 80 or older).

Systemically healthy Caucasian individuals from Russia, over 30 in total and aged roughly 6 to 95 years, were included as donors. Roughly 9.5 milliliters of peripheral blood were drawn from each donor into EDTA-treated Vacutainer tubes. PBMCs were isolated by Ficoll-Paque density-gradient centrifugation, with at least 7 million obtained per sample. Trizol reagent was used to extract total RNA from PBMCs, with at least 6 micrograms per sample. For every donor, flow cytometry on a PBMC aliquot measured the percentage of naive CD45RAhigh/CD27high T cells. Libraries were constructed by 5' RACE. The sequencer was an Illumina HiSeq 2500. A second PCR of about 6 to 11 cycles was run with a J-beta primer mix and a sample-barcoded 5' primer. A template-switch 5' adaptor carrying 12 random nucleotides introduced a unique molecular identifier onto each TCR beta cDNA molecule. Each sample yielded at least 3 million CDR3-containing paired-end reads. All of the RNA was converted into first-strand cDNA using the Mint cDNA synthesis kit, with a TRBC-specific oligonucleotide serving as the primer. Following uracil-DNA glycosylase treatment, all cDNA underwent a first 18-cycle PCR with the universal primers M1SS and BC2_uni_R. From the authors' description of their analysis: For normalization, 1 million high-quality reads, each with a distinct molecular identifier, were randomly selected from each sample. Instead of being binned into consensus sequences, reads with shared molecular identifiers were discarded. MiTCR, run with a Q25 quality threshold and the strictest error-elimination algorithm, handled CDR3 identification, clonotype clustering and error correction. A nonparametric unseen species model with Euler transformation was used to estimate a lower bound on total TCR beta diversity. TCRdb redid the processing of the public reads, applying fastp at Q25 and MiXCR, and retained in-frame beta chains. Each entry is one CDR3 protein sequence, shown with its most common DNA and genes. The V and J calls, along with clone size, are taken from TCRdb and not from the paper's own processing. This sample holds approximately 940,000 distinct CDR3 sequences; roughly 52% were observed only once. Roughly 13% of the sample lies in the top ten.

What the work shows at the level of the full study, not this receptor alone: As age increased, observed TCR beta diversity per million T cells dropped in a roughly linear way, and a significant reduction was already evident by age 40. The percentage of naive T cells measured by flow cytometry correlated strongly with observed TCR beta diversity. Because the CMV infection status of the donors was unknown, age-related changes in expanded clonotypes may potentially have been confounded. The long-lived group showed more naive CD4+ T cells, fewer expanded clones and increased TCR diversity than the aged group, suggesting age selection. Total diversity estimates from one million sequenced T cells were considered lower bounds and underestimates. Because profiling used bulk unsorted PBMCs, naive and antigen-experienced compartments could not be compared conclusively.

Remarks on this clonotype: Its antigen remains unidentified. Base qualities are not recorded, but no much larger clone differs from it by a single base.

CDR1 and CDR2 are drawn from the germline V gene: MDHEN, SYDVKM. Deletion took 5 bases off V and 7 bases off J, with a span of 20 bases between the germline ends. Taken from cysteine to phenylalanine, the CDR3 has 15 residues. The kept DNA is CDR3 alone, 45 bases in frame from the first base. The source of this sequence is a man aged 25-45 years in good health. The sample taken for sequencing was blood. The rearranged segments are TRBV28 and TRBJ2-5; TRBD1 is a weak D gene call, 5 bases matching. In nucleotide form, the sequence is TGTGCCAGCAGTGAATGGGCAGGGATTGCTGGGACCCAGTACTTC. The encoded protein is CASSEWAGIAGTQYF.